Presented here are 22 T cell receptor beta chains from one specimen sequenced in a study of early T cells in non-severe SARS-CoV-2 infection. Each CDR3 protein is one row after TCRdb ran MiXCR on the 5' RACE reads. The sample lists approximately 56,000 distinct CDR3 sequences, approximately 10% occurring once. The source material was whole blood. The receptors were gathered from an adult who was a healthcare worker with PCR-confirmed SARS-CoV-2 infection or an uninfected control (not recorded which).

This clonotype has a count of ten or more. The CDR3: CASRHSSNEKLFF. Written as DNA, the CDR3 is TGTGCCAGCAGGCATAGTTCCAATGAAAAACTGTTTTTT. The chain has TRBV7-9 and TRBJ1-4; no clear D gene. The length of the CDR3 is 13 residues. CDR1 SEHNR and CDR2 FQNEAQ come from the germline V gene (reference sequence). The ends were cut back, 6 bases at V and 5 bases at J, with 10 bases in the middle.

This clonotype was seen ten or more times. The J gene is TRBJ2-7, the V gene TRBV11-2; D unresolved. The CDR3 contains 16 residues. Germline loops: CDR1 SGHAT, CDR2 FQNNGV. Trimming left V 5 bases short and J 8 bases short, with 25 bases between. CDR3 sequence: CASSKTQHLGPSKQYF. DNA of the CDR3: TGTGCCAGCAGCAAAACCCAGCACCTAGGCCCCTCGAAGCAGTACTTC.

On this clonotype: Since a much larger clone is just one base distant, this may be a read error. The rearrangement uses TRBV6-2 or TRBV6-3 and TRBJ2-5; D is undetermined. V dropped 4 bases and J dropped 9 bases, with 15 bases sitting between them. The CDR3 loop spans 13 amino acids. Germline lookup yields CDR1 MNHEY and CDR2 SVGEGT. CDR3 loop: CASSLSPESSQYF. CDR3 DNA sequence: TGTGCCAGCAGTTTGAGTCCGGAGTCATCCCAGTACTTC.

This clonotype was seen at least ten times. The CDR3 DNA reads as TGTGCCATCAGTCGCCCCCCGGGACTAACAACAGATACGCAGTATTTT. It yields the protein CAISRPPGLTTDTQYF. This chain joins TRBV10-3 and TRBJ2-3, with 7 bases that match TRBD2. Looked up from germline, CDR1 is ENHRY and CDR2 is SYGVKD. The length of the CDR3 is 16 residues. V shed 5 bases, J shed 3 bases, and the junction held 11 bases outside the gene matches.

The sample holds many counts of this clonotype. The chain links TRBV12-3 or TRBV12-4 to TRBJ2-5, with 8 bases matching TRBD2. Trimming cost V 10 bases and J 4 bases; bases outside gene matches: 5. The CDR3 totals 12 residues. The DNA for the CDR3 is TGTGCCACGCGGAGCGGGAGAGAGACCCAGTACTTC. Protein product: CATRSGRETQYF.

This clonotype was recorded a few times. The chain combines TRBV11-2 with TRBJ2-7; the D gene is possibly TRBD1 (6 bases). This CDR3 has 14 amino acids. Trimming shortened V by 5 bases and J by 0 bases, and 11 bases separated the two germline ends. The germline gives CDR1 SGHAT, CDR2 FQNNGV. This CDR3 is CASSPVDSSYEQYF. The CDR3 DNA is TGTGCCAGCAGCCCCGTGGACAGCTCCTACGAGCAGTACTTC.

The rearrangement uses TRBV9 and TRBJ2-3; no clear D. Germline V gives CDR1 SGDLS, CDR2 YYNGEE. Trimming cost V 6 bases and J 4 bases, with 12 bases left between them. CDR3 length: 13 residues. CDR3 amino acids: CASNQLTADTQYF. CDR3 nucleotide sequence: TGTGCCAGCAACCAATTGACCGCAGATACGCAGTATTTT.

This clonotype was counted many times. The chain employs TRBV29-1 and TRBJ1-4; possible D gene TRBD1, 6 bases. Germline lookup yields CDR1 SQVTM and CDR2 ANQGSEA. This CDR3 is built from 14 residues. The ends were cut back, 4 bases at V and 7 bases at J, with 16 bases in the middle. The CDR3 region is CSVGSGGAGEKLFF. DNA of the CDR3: TGCAGCGTTGGATCCGGGGGCGCCGGTGAAAAACTGTTTTTT.

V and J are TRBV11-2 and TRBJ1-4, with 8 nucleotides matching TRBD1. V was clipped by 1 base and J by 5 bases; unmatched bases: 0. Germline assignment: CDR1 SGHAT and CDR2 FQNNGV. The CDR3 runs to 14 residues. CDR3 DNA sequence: TGTGCCAGCAGCTTAGGGACAGGGAATGAAAAACTGTTTTTT. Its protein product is CASSLGTGNEKLFF.

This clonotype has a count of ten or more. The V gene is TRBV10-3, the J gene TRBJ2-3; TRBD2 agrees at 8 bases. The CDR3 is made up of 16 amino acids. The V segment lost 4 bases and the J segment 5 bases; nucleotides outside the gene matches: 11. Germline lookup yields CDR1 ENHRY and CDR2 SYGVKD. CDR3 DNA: TGTGCCATCAGTGGGTTAATCGGACTAGCAGTAGATACGCAGTATTTT. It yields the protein CAISGLIGLAVDTQYF.

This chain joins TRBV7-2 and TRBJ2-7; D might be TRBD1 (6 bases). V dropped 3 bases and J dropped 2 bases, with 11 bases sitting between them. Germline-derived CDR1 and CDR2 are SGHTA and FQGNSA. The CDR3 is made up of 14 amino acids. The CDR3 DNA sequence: TGTGCCAGCAGCTTGAAAGGGGGTCCCTACGAGCAGTACTTC. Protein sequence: CASSLKGGPYEQYF.

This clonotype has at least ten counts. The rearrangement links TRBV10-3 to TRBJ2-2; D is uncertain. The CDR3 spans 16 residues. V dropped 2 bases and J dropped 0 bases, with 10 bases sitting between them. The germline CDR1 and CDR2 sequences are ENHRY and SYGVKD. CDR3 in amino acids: CAISELDGANTGELFF. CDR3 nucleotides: TGTGCCATCAGTGAGCTCGACGGAGCGAACACCGGGGAGCTGTTTTTT.

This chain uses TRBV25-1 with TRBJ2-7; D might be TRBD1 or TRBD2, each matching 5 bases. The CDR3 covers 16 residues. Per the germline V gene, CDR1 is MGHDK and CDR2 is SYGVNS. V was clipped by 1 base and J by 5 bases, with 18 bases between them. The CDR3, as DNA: TGTGCCAGCAGTGAATTTGGCAGGGAGACTCCGGACGAGCAGTACTTC. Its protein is CASSEFGRETPDEQYF.

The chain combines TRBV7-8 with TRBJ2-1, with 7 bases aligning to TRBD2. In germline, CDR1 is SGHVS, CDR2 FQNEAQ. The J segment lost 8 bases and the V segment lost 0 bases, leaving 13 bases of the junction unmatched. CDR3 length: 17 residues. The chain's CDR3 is CASSLAPSGHASDEQFF. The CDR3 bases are TGTGCCAGCAGCTTAGCGCCTAGCGGACATGCATCGGATGAGCAGTTCTTC.

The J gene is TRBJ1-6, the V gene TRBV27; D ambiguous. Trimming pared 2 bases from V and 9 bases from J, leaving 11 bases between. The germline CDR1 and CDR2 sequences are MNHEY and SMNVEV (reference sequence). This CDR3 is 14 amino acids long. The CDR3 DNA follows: TGTGCCAGCAGTTTAAATGGGTTCGGTTCACCCCTCCACTTT. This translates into CASSLNGFGSPLHF.

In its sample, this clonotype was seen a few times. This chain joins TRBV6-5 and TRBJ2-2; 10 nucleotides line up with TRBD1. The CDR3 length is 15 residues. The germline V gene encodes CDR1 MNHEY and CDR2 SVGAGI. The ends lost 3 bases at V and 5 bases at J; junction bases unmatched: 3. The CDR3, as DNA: TGTGCCAGCAGTTATCAGGACAGGGGGACCGGGGAGCTGTTTTTT. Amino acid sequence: CASSYQDRGTGELFF.

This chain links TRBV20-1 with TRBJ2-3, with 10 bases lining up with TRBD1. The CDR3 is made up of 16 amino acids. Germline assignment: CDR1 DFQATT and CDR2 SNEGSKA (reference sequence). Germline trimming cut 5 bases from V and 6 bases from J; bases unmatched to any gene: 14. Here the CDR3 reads CSAAPWGDRGRDTQYF. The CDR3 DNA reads TGCAGTGCTGCTCCGTGGGGTGACAGGGGGCGTGATACGCAGTATTTT.

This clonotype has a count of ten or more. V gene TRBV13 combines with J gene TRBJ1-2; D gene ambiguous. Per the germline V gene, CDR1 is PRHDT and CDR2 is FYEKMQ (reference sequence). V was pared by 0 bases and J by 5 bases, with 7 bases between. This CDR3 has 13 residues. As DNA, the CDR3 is TGTGCCAGCAGCTTAGGACAGTTTTATGGCTACACCTTC. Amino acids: CASSLGQFYGYTF.

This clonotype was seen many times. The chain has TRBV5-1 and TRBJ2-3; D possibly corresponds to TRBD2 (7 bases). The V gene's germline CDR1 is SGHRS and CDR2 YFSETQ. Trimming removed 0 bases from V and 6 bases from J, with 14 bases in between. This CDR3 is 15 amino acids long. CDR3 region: CASSLDGGAQDTQYF. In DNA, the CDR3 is TGCGCCAGCAGCTTGGATGGGGGGGCCCAGGATACGCAGTATTTT.

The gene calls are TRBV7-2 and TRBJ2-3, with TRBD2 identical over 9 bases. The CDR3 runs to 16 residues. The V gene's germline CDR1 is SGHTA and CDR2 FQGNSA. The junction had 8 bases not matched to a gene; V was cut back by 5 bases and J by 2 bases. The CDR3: CASSPTSGTATDTQYF. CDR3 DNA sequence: TGTGCCAGCAGCCCGACTAGCGGTACTGCCACAGATACGCAGTATTTT.

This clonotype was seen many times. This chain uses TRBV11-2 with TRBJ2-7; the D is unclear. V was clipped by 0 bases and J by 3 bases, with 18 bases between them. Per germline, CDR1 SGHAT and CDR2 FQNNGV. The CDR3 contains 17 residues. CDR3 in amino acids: CASSLDGGTMGFYEQYF. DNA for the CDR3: TGTGCCAGCAGCTTAGATGGCGGCACCATGGGCTTCTACGAGCAGTACTTC.

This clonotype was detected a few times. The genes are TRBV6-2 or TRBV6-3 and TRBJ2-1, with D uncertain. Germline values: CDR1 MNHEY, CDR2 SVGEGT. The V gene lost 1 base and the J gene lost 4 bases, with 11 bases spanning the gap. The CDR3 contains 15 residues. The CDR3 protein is CASSYFGLEYNEQFF. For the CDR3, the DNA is TGTGCCAGCAGTTACTTTGGGCTAGAATACAATGAGCAGTTCTTC.